The 26 T cell receptor beta chains presented below share a single source sample, sequenced in a study of PD-L1 blockade in urothelial cancer. The sample's time point: pretreatment peripheral blood. The table came from immunoSEQ multiplex PCR; TCRdb's copy has only in-frame clones and leaves some out. The sample shows about 76,000 clones, under 90% of them seen only once. The starting material was PBMCs, obtained around atezolizumab (anti-PD-L1) treatment. The source is a man between 65 and 85 years old with urothelial cancer.

This clone was detected only once. The rearrangement uses TRBV5-1 and TRBJ2-7, with a tentative D call TRBD2 (6 bases). The CDR3 extends over 15 amino acids. The germline gives CDR1 SGHRS, CDR2 YFSETQ. The V end lost 3 bases, the J end lost 2 bases, and 15 bases lay between the germline ends. The DNA of the CDR3 is TGCGCCAGCAGCTCGCCACGAGGACTACCCTACGAGCAGTACTTC. It is translated as CASSSPRGLPYEQYF.

The chain employs TRBV28 and TRBJ2-1; 10 bases match TRBD1. CDR1 MDHEN and CDR2 SYDVKM come from the germline V gene. This CDR3 has 20 amino acids. The ends lost 1 base at V and 4 bases at J; junction bases unmatched: 16. The CDR3 coding sequence is TGTGCCAGCAGTTTATCCGGGACAGGGGTCTTTTCCCCGTTGTACAATGAGCAGTTCTTC. Its translation is CASSLSGTGVFSPLYNEQFF.

The V call is TRBV29-1, the J call TRBJ2-7; 8 bases fit TRBD2. V lost 4 bases to trimming and J lost 2 bases; unmatched junction nucleotides: 7. From germline, CDR1 is SQVTM and CDR2 ANQGSEA. The CDR3 is 14 residues long. CDR3 sequence reads: CSVGVAGGTYEQYF. CDR3 DNA: TGCAGCGTTGGGGTCGCGGGGGGAACCTACGAGCAGTACTTC.

V gene TRBV7-3 combines with J gene TRBJ2-6; a weak D match, TRBD2 (6 bases). Trimming shortened V by 3 bases and J by 3 bases, and 6 bases separated the two germline ends. CDR1 and CDR2 from the germline V gene are SGHTA and FQGTGA. The CDR3 spans 14 residues. The CDR3 DNA reads as TGTGCCAGCAGCTTGGACTATGGGGCCAACGTCCTGACTTTC. Translated, it gives CASSLDYGANVLTF.

The chain couples TRBV2 to TRBJ1-3; D gene ambiguous. The CDR3 runs to 12 residues. Germline CDR1 SNHLY, CDR2 FYNNEI. V was cut by 10 bases and J by 0 bases, with 7 bases left in between. The CDR3 coding sequence is TGTGCCATCTCAGACTCTGGAAACACCATATATTTT. This gives the protein CAISDSGNTIYF.

This clone has only one observation. This sequence joins TRBV18 and TRBJ1-2; 8 positions agree with TRBD1. The CDR3 spans 12 residues. V lost 6 bases to trimming and J lost 8 bases; unmatched junction nucleotides: 5. CDR1 and CDR2 (germline): KGHSH, LQKENI. In DNA, the CDR3 is TGTGCCAGCTCTCAACAGGGGGACGGCTACACCTTC. This translates into CASSQQGDGYTF.

The chain links TRBV28 to TRBJ1-1; possible D gene TRBD1, 5 bases. CDR1 and CDR2 (germline): MDHEN, SYDVKM. Trimming cost V 7 bases and J 0 bases, with 12 bases left between them. The CDR3 runs 14 residues. CDR3 loop: CASTFDSMNTEAFF. CDR3 nucleotide sequence: TGTGCCAGCACTTTTGACAGTATGAACACTGAAGCTTTCTTT.

The chain links TRBV2 to TRBJ1-5, with D possibly being TRBD1 (5 bases). Looked up from germline, CDR1 is SNHLY and CDR2 is FYNNEI. The V gene lost 4 bases and the J gene lost 6 bases, with 13 bases spanning the gap. The CDR3 is 14 amino acids. The CDR3 bases are TGTGCCAGCAGTGGCAGGGCGGTCGGTCAGCCCCAGCATTTT. This codes for CASSGRAVGQPQHF. Complete variable domain (other parts from reference TRBV2 and TRBJ1-5): EPEVTQTPSHQVTQMGQEVILRCVPISNHLYFYWYRQILGQKVEFLVSFYNNEISEKSEIFDDQFSVERPDGSNFTLKIRSTKLEDSAMYFCASSGRAVGQPQHFGDGTRLSIL.

The rearrangement joins TRBV20-1 to TRBJ2-7; no definite D call. Per germline, CDR1 DFQATT and CDR2 SNEGSKA (reference sequence). The CDR3 sequence is 10 residues long. Trimming pared 0 bases from V and 10 bases from J, leaving 7 bases between. The CDR3 is CSARDLVQYF. The CDR3 bases are TGCAGTGCTAGAGATCTAGTACAGTACTTC.

The chain has TRBV7-9 and TRBJ2-7; 8 bases are a match to TRBD1. The CDR3 length is 15 residues. Germline V lookup: CDR1 SEHNR, CDR2 FQNEAQ (reference sequence). V dropped 0 bases and J dropped 3; count of bases not matched to a gene: 4. This CDR3 is CASSLAPGGGYEQYF. The CDR3 DNA follows: TGTGCCAGCAGCTTAGCCCCAGGGGGCGGCTACGAGCAGTACTTC.

For this clone: At one of its ends the junction is not consistent with the germline gene, which may arise from a read error. The genes are TRBV5-1 and TRBJ1-1, with D hard to call. The CDR3 runs to 15 residues. Germline loops: CDR1 SGHRS, CDR2 YFSETQ. CDR3 region: CASSLAGRVGTQAFF. The CDR3 nucleotides read TGCGCCAGCAGCTTGGCCGGGAGGGTAGGCACTCAAGCTTTCTTT.

V gene TRBV4-1 combines with J gene TRBJ2-1; 11 positions agree with TRBD2. Germline V gives CDR1 MGHRA, CDR2 YSYEKL. The CDR3 is 19 residues long. The V gene end was trimmed by 0 bases and the J gene end by 0 bases; junction bases not matched to a gene: 7. The CDR3 loop is CASSQDQTSGISSYNEQFF. The CDR3 DNA is TGCGCCAGCAGCCAAGATCAGACTAGCGGGATCAGCTCCTACAATGAGCAGTTCTTC.

CDR3 bases: TGTGCCACCGCGGACAGGTCGCAGGGGAATGAGCAGTTCTTC. It encodes CATADRSQGNEQFF. The chain has TRBV19 and TRBJ2-1; TRBD1 aligns across 7 bases. CDR1 is LNHDA and CDR2 is SQIVND in the germline V gene (reference sequence). The CDR3 contains 14 residues. Trimming at V came to 10 bases and at J to 7 bases, leaving 13 bases not matched to a gene.

V is TRBV7-6 and J is TRBJ2-5; D is unclear. The ends were cut back, 6 bases at V and 2 bases at J, with 10 bases in the middle. CDR1 SGHVS and CDR2 FNYEAQ come from the germline V gene. CDR3 length equals 13 residues. The CDR3, as DNA: TGTGCCAGCAGTTCATTGCGGCAAGAGACCCAGTACTTC. Protein: CASSSLRQETQYF.

This clone has just a few counts. The chain uses TRBV28 and TRBJ2-1; tentative D call: TRBD2 (6 bases). The CDR3 loop spans 20 amino acids. Trimming shortened V by 5 bases and J by 0 bases, and 26 bases separated the two germline ends. In germline, CDR1 is MDHEN, CDR2 SYDVKM. CDR3 bases: TGTGCCAGCAGTGGAGCCCCGGGACTGCAAGACCCGAGCTCCTACAATGAGCAGTTCTTC. Its protein is CASSGAPGLQDPSSYNEQFF.

The rearrangement uses TRBV28 and TRBJ2-7; no clear D gene. Germline V gene data show CDR1 as MDHEN and CDR2 as SYDVKM. The CDR3 spans 13 residues. Trimming left V 6 bases short and J 0 bases short, with 9 bases between. This CDR3 is CASSNSLSYEQYF. DNA for the CDR3: TGTGCCAGCAGCAACTCACTCTCCTACGAGCAGTACTTC. The variable domain in full, with the rest retrieved from reference TRBV28 and TRBJ2-7, is DVKVTQSSRYLVKRTGEKVFLECVQDMDHENMFWYRQDPGLGLRLIYFSYDVKMKEKGDIPEGYSVSREKKERFSLILESASTNQTSMYLCASSNSLSYEQYFGPGTRLTVT.

V is TRBV7-3 and J is TRBJ2-5; the D gene is possibly TRBD1 (6 bases). The CDR3 covers 14 residues. Germline values: CDR1 SGHTA, CDR2 FQGTGA. Deletions cut 2 bases from V and 5 bases from J, with 12 bases between. CDR3 sequence (DNA): TGTGCCAGCAGCTTACAGGGGACGGAGGAGACCCAGTACTTC. Translating gives CASSLQGTEETQYF.

The V gene is TRBV7-8, the J gene TRBJ1-3; D is possibly TRBD1 (6 bases). V was clipped by 1 base and J by 4 bases, with 11 bases between them. The length of the CDR3 is 15 residues. Germline lookup yields CDR1 SGHVS and CDR2 FQNEAQ. The CDR3 is CASSLGGGGGNTIYF. CDR3 DNA: TGTGCCAGCAGCTTAGGGGGGGGCGGAGGAAACACCATATATTTT.

The chain uses TRBV6-1 and TRBJ1-1; D is unresolved. V lost 6 bases and J lost 6, with 14 bases in between. Germline assignment: CDR1 MNHNS and CDR2 SASEGT. The CDR3 length is 13 residues. CDR3 in amino acids: CASRKADYAEAFF. CDR3 coding DNA: TGTGCCAGCAGGAAGGCTGACTACGCTGAAGCTTTCTTT.

The chain employs TRBV7-9 and TRBJ2-7, with TRBD2 matching over 11 bases. V shed 4 bases, J shed 6 bases, and the junction held 14 bases outside the gene matches. CDR1 is SEHNR, CDR2 FQNEAQ, per germline (reference sequence). The CDR3 covers 17 residues. The DNA of the CDR3 is TGTGCCAGCAGCTCCTATGCCGTACTAGCGGGAGCGGTCGAGCAGTACTTC. It specifies CASSSYAVLAGAVEQYF.

This clone has a single count. The chain links TRBV7-2 to TRBJ2-7, with 8 bases fitting TRBD2. The CDR3 has 15 amino acids. Losses at the gene ends were 4 bases for V and 5 bases for J; bases not matched to a gene: 10. Looked up from germline, CDR1 is SGHTA and CDR2 is FQGNSA. CDR3 in DNA: TGTGCCAGCAGCTCATCAAGCGGGAGTCCCCACGAGCAGTACTTC. This translates into CASSSSSGSPHEQYF.

The J gene is TRBJ1-1, the V gene TRBV14, with no clear D. This CDR3 has 13 residues. Trimming stripped 0 bases from V and 1 base from J, with 3 bases between. CDR1 is SGHDN, CDR2 FVKESK, per germline. The CDR3 protein is CASSQDQNTEAFF. The CDR3 DNA reads TGTGCCAGCAGCCAAGATCAGAACACTGAAGCTTTCTTT.

The V call is TRBV30, the J call TRBJ1-2; 8 nucleotides line up with TRBD1. The J segment lost 7 bases and the V segment lost 4 bases, leaving 5 bases of the junction unmatched. Germline CDR1 GTSNPN, CDR2 SVGIG (reference sequence). The CDR3 covers 12 residues. CDR3 in amino acids: CAWNAGGRGYTF. CDR3 in DNA: TGTGCCTGGAACGCAGGGGGCCGTGGCTACACCTTC. The full variable domain, with the rest looked up from reference TRBV30 and TRBJ1-2, is SQTIHQWPATLVQPVGSPLSLECTVEGTSNPNLYWYRQAAGRGLQLLFYSVGIGQISSEVPQNLSASRPQDRQFILSSKKLLLSDSGFYLCAWNAGGRGYTFGSGTRLTVV.

This chain joins TRBV6-6 and TRBJ2-1; 7 bases agree with TRBD1. V was pared by 5 bases and J by 4 bases, with 11 bases of the junction left unmatched. The CDR3 is 16 amino acids. Germline V CDR1 and CDR2: MNHNY, SVGAGI (reference sequence). CDR3 region: CASSLDRVGDYNEQFF. The CDR3 bases are TGTGCCAGCAGTCTTGACAGGGTTGGGGATTACAATGAGCAGTTCTTC.

The chain couples TRBV19 to TRBJ1-3; 11 bases align to TRBD1. The CDR3 is 16 residues long. The V segment lost 4 bases and the J segment 2 bases; nucleotides outside the gene matches: 4. CDR1 and CDR2 (germline): LNHDA, SQIVND (reference sequence). CDR3 sequence reads: CASSTPGQGAGNTIYF. In DNA, the CDR3 is TGTGCCAGTAGTACTCCGGGACAGGGGGCTGGAAACACCATATATTTT. Full variable domain (outside the CDR3, taken from reference TRBV19 and TRBJ1-3): DGGITQSPKYLFRKEGQNVTLSCEQNLNHDAMYWYRQDPGQGLRLIYYSQIVNDFQKGDIAEGYSVSREKKESFPLTVTSAQKNPTAFYLCASSTPGQGAGNTIYFGEGSWLTVV.

The chain carries TRBV27 and TRBJ2-7; D remains ambiguous. CDR1 MNHEY and CDR2 SMNVEV come from the germline V gene (reference sequence). V shed 6 bases and J shed 4 bases, with 16 bases lying between them. This CDR3 is 14 amino acids long. The CDR3 sequence: CASSPQFSRYEQYF. CDR3 nucleotide sequence: TGTGCCAGCAGCCCCCAATTCTCTAGATACGAGCAGTACTTC.